This T cell receptor beta chain was profiled in a study of OX40 agonist ivuxolimab in advanced cancers. The wider study: The dose-escalation cohort was approximately 80% male, with a mean age of about 60 years, ranging about 23 to 79. Earlier treatment with anti-PD-1, anti-PD-L1 or anti-CTLA-4 was permitted, and roughly 42% had received some.

Germline CDR1 and CDR2: SGHRS and YFSETQ. Trimming cost V 5 bases and J 7 bases, with 6 bases left between them. This CDR3 spans 11 amino acids. Findings of the study overall: Relative to CD4+ cells, CD8+ T cells on average had more expanded clones.

The timepoints at which blood was sampled were baseline, cycle 4 day 1, and cycle 7 day 1. Profiled with immunoSEQ multiplex PCR; TCRdb holds only in-frame clones, not every one. The sample has 30,000 to 35,000 clones; approximately 89% are singletons. A few counts support this clone. Its cognate antigen is unknown. This chain links TRBV5-1 with TRBJ1-4; no clear D gene. This TCR came from an adult with an advanced solid tumor such as melanoma, head and neck, liver or kidney cancer. The sample was CD4+ or CD8+ T cells sorted from blood, taken in a trial of the OX40 agonist ivuxolimab. CDR3 sequence (DNA): TGCGCCAGCAGTTATGGTGAAAAACTGTTTTTT. Its protein product is CASSYGEKLFF.